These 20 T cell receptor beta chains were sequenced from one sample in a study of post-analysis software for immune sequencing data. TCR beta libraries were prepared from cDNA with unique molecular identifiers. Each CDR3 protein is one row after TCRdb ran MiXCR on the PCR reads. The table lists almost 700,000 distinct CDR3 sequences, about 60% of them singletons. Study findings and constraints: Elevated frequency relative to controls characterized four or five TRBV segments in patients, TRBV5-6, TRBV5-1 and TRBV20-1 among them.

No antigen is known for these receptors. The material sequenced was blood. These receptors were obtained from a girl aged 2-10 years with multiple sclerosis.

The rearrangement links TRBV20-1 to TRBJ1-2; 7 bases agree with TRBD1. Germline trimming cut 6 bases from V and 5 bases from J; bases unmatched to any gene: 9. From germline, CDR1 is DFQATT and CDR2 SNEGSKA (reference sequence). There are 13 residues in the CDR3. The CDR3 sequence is CSADRGGAYGYTF. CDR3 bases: TGCAGTGCGGACAGAGGGGGCGCATATGGCTACACCTTC.

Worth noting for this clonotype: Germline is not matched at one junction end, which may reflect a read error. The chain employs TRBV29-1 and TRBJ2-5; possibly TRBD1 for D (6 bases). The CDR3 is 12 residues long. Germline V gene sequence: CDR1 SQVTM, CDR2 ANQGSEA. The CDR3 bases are TGCAGCGGGGGGCAGTCACAAGAGGCCCAGTACTTC. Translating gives CSGGQSQEAQYF.

The CDR3 region has the DNA TGTGCCAGCAGCCTACTAGCGGGAGTTCGCACAGATACGCAGTATTTT. The encoded protein is CASSLLAGVRTDTQYF. The V call is TRBV14, the J call TRBJ2-3, with 11 bases lining up with TRBD2. Germline V gives CDR1 SGHDN, CDR2 FVKESK. The CDR3 is 16 amino acids. V was clipped by 4 bases and J by 1 base; unmatched bases: 4. Using reference TRBV14 and TRBJ2-3 for the parts outside the CDR3, the full variable domain is EAGVTQFPSHSVIEKGQTVTLRCDPISGHDNLYWYRRVMGKEIKFLLHFVKESKQDESGMPNNRFLAERTGGTYSTLKVQPAELEDSGVYFCASSLLAGVRTDTQYFGPGTRLTVL.

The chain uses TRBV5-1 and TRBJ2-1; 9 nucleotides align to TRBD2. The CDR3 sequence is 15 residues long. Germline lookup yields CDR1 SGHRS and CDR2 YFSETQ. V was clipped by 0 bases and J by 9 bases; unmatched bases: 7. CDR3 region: CASSLGAAAGGEQFF. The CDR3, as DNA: TGCGCCAGCAGCTTGGGAGCGGCAGCGGGAGGTGAGCAGTTCTTC.

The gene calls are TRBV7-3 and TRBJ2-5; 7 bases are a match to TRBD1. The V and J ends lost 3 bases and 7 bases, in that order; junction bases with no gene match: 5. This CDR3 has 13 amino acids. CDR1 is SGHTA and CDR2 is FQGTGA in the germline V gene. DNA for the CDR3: TGTGCCAGCAGCTTGACAGGGTCAGGGACCCAGTACTTC. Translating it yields CASSLTGSGTQYF. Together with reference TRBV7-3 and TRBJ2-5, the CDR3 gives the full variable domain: GAGVSQTPSNKVTEKGKYVELRCDPISGHTALYWYRQSLGQGPEFLIYFQGTGAADDSGLPNDRFFAVRPEGSVSTLKIQRTERGDSAVYLCASSLTGSGTQYFGPGTRLLVL.

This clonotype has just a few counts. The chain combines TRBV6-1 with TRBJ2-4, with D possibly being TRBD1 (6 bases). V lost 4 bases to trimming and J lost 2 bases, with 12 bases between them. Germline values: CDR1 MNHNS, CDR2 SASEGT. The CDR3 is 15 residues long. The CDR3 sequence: CASSALQGSKNIQYF. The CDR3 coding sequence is TGTGCCAGCAGTGCGCTACAGGGATCCAAAAACATTCAGTACTTC.

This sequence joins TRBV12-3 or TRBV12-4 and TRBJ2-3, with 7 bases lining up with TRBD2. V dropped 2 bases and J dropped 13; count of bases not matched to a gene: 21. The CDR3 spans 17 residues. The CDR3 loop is CASSLKGLTLGADAEYF. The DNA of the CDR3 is TGTGCCAGCAGTTTAAAGGGACTAACATTGGGCGCAGATGCGGAGTATTTT.

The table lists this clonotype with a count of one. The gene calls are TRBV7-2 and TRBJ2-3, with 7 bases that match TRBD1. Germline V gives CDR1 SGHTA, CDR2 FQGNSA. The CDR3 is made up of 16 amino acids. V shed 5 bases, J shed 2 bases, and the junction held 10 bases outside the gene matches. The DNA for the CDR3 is TGTGCCAGCAGCCTCCAGGGACAGTCGACCACAGATACGCAGTATTTT. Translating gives CASSLQGQSTTDTQYF.

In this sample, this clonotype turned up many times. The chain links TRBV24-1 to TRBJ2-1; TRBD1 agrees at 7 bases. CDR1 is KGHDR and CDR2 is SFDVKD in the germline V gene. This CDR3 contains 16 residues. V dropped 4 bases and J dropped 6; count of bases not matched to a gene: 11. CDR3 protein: CATSDPRQGRGNEQFF. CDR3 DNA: TGTGCCACCAGTGACCCCCGACAGGGACGAGGCAATGAGCAGTTCTTC.

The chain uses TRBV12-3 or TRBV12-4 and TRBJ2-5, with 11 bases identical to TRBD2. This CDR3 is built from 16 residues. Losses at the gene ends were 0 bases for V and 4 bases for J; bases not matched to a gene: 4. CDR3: CASSLASGGAGETQYF. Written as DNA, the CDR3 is TGTGCCAGCAGTTTAGCTAGCGGGGGGGCCGGAGAGACCCAGTACTTC.

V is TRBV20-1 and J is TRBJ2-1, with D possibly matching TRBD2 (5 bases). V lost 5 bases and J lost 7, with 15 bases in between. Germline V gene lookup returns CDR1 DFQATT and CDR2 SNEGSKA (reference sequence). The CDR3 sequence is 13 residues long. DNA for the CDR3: TGCAGTGCTCAGCGACTATCCCCGAATGAGCAGTTCTTC. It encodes CSAQRLSPNEQFF.

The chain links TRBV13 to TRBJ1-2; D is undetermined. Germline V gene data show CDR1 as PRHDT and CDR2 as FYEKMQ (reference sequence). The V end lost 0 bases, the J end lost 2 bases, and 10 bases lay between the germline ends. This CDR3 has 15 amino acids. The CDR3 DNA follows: TGTGCCAGCAGCTTAGGAAAAAACCACAACTATGGCTACACCTTC. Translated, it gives CASSLGKNHNYGYTF. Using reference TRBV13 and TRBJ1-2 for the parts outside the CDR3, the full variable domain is AAGVIQSPRHLIKEKRETATLKCYPIPRHDTVYWYQQGPGQDPQFLISFYEKMQSDKGSIPDRFSAQQFSDYHSELNMSSLELGDSALYFCASSLGKNHNYGYTFGSGTRLTVV.

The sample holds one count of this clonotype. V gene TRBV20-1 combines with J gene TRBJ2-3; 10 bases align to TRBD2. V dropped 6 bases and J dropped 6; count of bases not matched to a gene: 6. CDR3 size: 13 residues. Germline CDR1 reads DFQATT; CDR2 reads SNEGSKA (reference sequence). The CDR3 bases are TGCAGTGCGGTACTAGCGGGGCAGGATACGCAGTATTTT. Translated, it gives CSAVLAGQDTQYF.

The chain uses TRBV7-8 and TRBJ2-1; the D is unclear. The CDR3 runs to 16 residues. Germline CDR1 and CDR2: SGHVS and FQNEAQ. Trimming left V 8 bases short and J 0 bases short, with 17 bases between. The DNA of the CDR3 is TGTGCCAGCCTCTTCCCTCTTGGTAGCTCCTACAATGAGCAGTTCTTC. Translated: CASLFPLGSSYNEQFF.

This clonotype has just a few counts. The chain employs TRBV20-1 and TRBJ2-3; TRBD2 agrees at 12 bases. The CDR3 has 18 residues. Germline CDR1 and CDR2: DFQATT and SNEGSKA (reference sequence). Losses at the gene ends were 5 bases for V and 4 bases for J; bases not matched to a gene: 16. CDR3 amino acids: CSAYAPQTSGRGADTQYF. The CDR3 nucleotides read TGCAGTGCTTATGCGCCGCAGACTAGCGGGAGAGGAGCAGATACGCAGTATTTT.

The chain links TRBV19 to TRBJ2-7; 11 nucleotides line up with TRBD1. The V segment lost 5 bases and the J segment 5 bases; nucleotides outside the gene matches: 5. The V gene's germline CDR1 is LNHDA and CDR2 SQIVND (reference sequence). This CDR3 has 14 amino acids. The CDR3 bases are TGTGCCAGTAGTGTGCGGACAGGGGGCAACGAGCAGTACTTC. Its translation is CASSVRTGGNEQYF.

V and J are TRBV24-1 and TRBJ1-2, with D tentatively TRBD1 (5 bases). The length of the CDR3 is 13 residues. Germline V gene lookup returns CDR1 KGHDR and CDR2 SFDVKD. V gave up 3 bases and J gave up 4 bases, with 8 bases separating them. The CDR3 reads CATSDGHGYGYTF. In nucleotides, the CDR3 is TGTGCCACCAGTGATGGACACGGCTATGGCTACACCTTC.

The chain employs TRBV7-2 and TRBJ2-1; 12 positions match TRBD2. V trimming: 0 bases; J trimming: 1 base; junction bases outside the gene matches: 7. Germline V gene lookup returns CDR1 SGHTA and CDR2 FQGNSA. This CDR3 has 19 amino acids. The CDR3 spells CASSLAAGLAGISYNEQFF. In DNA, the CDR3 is TGTGCCAGCAGCTTAGCGGCGGGACTAGCGGGCATATCCTACAATGAGCAGTTCTTC.

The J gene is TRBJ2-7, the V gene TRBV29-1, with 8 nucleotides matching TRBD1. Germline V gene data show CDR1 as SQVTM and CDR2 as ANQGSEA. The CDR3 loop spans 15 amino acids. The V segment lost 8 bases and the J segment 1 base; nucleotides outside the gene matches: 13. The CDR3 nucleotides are TGCAGCCCCCTTACTGGACAGGGAGGATCCTACGAGCAGTACTTC. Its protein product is CSPLTGQGGSYEQYF.

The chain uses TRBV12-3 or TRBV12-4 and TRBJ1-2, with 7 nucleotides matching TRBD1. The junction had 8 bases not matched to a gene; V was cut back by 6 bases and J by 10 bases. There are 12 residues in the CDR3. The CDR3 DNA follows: TGTGCCAGCAGACTAGGGACAGCTTTCTACACCTTC. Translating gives CASRLGTAFYTF.